The 23 T cell receptor beta chains below were found in one sample sequenced in a study of T cells after yellow fever vaccination (dated by TCRdb to between 2019 and 2020). Libraries were built with 5' RACE. Sequencing used an Illumina NovaSeq 6000. The public reads were quality trimmed at Q25 with fastp and then assembled into clones with MiXCR by TCRdb, keeping productive beta chains. Rows matching on CDR3 protein sequence are summarized as one entry with the most common DNA and genes. This sample holds approximately 240,000 distinct CDR3 sequences; 3.6% were observed only once. Around 19% of the sample rests with the top ten. What this sample's treatment or condition label stands for: live attenuated yellow fever vaccine strain. The sequences come from PBMCs, collected 15 days after the yellow fever booster vaccination. The receptors stem from a man aged 18 to 29 who received the YFV17D yellow fever vaccine.

This clonotype was picked up many times. V is TRBV19 and J is TRBJ2-7; D gene unclear. Germline CDR1 and CDR2: LNHDA and SQIVND (reference sequence). The CDR3 has 13 amino acids. Between the trimmed V and J ends, which lost 0 bases and 2 bases, there was a span of 5 bases. CDR3 sequence reads: CASSIEGTYEQYF. DNA of the CDR3: TGTGCCAGTAGTATAGAGGGGACCTACGAGCAGTACTTC.

This clonotype appeared many times. The rearrangement links TRBV12-3 or TRBV12-4 to TRBJ2-7; D possibly corresponds to TRBD2 (7 bases). CDR3 size: 15 residues. V dropped 5 bases and J dropped 2 bases, with 16 bases sitting between them. The CDR3 coding sequence is TGTGCCAGCAGTCGAATGGGGGGGGCTACCTACGAGCAGTACTTC. Translating gives CASSRMGGATYEQYF.

This clonotype has at least ten counts. A junction end diverges from the germline sequence, so it may reflect a read error. This chain connects TRBV4-2 to TRBJ2-3; D unresolved. Germline-derived CDR1 and CDR2 are LGHNA and YNFKEQ. CDR3 size: 16 residues. CDR3 residues: CASSQDFAASTDTQYF. The CDR3 DNA reads as TGCGCCAGCAGCCAAGATTTCGCGGCTAGCACAGATACGCAGTATTTT.

This clonotype was recorded many times. CDR3 in DNA: TGCGCCAGCAGCTTACAACAGGGAGCGGATGGCTACACCTTC. As protein: CASSLQQGADGYTF. The rearrangement links TRBV5-1 to TRBJ1-2, with a tentative D call TRBD1 (6 bases). The CDR3 runs to 14 residues. V shed 2 bases and J shed 6 bases, with 14 bases lying between them. In germline, CDR1 is SGHRS, CDR2 YFSETQ.

Points on this clonotype: A much bigger clone sits one base away, suggesting this may be a read error. The CDR3 carries no conserved terminal phenylalanine or tryptophan, so it likely arises from a read error. The chain couples TRBV7-2 to TRBJ1-5, with D hard to call. Per germline, CDR1 SGHTA and CDR2 FQGNSA. Trimming left V 5 bases short and J 4 bases short, with 12 bases between. CDR3 length: 14 residues. CDR3 loop: CASSPSPGNQPQHI. Here the CDR3 DNA reads TGTGCCAGCAGCCCGTCGCCAGGAAATCAGCCCCAGCATATT.

The table lists this clonotype with many counts. V and J are TRBV6-6 and TRBJ2-1; D remains ambiguous. The CDR3 is 13 residues long. V was trimmed by 2 bases and J by 9 bases, leaving 11 bases between them. The germline gives CDR1 MNHNY, CDR2 SVGAGI (reference sequence). CDR3 nucleotides: TGTGCCAGCAGTTACGTTGAGGTTCGTGAGCAGTTCTTC. Translated, it gives CASSYVEVREQFF.

CDR3 loop: CASSQDREGNYEQYF. For the CDR3, the DNA is TGTGCCAGCAGCCAAGATCGGGAGGGGAACTACGAGCAGTACTTC. This chain uses TRBV4-2 with TRBJ2-7; 8 nucleotides align to TRBD2. V trimming: 0 bases; J trimming: 3 bases; junction bases outside the gene matches: 4. The CDR3 length is 15 residues. Germline V lookup: CDR1 LGHNA, CDR2 YNFKEQ.

This clonotype was recorded many times. The chain has TRBV11-2 and TRBJ1-1; 8 nucleotides match TRBD1. The CDR3 spans 15 residues. Germline lookup yields CDR1 SGHAT and CDR2 FQNNGV. V trimming: 1 base; J trimming: 8 bases; junction bases outside the gene matches: 9. The CDR3: CASSLGPGTGAEAFF. The CDR3 DNA follows: TGTGCCAGCAGCTTAGGACCTGGGACAGGAGCCGAAGCTTTCTTT.

This clonotype was found many times. This chain uses TRBV19 with TRBJ2-7; perhaps D is TRBD1 or TRBD2 (6 bases each). The CDR3 covers 13 residues. The germline V and J ends were trimmed by 3 bases and 6 bases, with 12 bases remaining between them. Per germline, CDR1 LNHDA and CDR2 SQIVND (reference sequence). The chain's CDR3 is CASSIMGGSEQYF. DNA of the CDR3: TGTGCCAGTAGTATTATGGGGGGCTCCGAGCAGTACTTC.

In this sample, this clonotype turned up many times. The J gene is TRBJ1-5, the V gene TRBV7-9; the match to TRBD1 covers 9 bases. From germline, CDR1 is SEHNR and CDR2 FQNEAQ (reference sequence). The CDR3 is 15 amino acids. Trimming removed 5 bases from V and 7 bases from J; junction bases left unmatched: 9. Here the CDR3 DNA reads TGTGCCAGCAGCAGTGGACAGGGGTTAAGACAGCCCCAGCATTTT. Translation gives CASSSGQGLRQPQHF.

This clonotype was seen repeatedly, ten times or more. This chain links TRBV12-3 or TRBV12-4 with TRBJ1-1, with D possibly TRBD1 on 6 matching bases. Deletions cut 6 bases from V and 7 bases from J, with 15 bases between. The CDR3 contains 13 residues. The CDR3 sequence: CASSPTGLREAFF. CDR3 in DNA: TGTGCCAGCAGCCCCACAGGGCTTCGTGAAGCTTTCTTT.

Ten or more counts support this clonotype. The chain is built from TRBV5-1 and TRBJ2-1; D uncertain. The CDR3 is 15 amino acids. V was trimmed by 0 bases and J by 6 bases, leaving 13 bases between them. Germline V gene lookup returns CDR1 SGHRS and CDR2 YFSETQ. CDR3 protein: CASSLARPGINEQFF. The CDR3 nucleotides read TGCGCCAGCAGCTTGGCGCGCCCCGGTATCAATGAGCAGTTCTTC.

The chain combines TRBV29-1 with TRBJ1-4; 7 bases are shared with TRBD1. Unmatched junction bases numbered 12, after V lost 6 bases and J lost 8 bases. Germline assignment: CDR1 SQVTM and CDR2 ANQGSEA. The CDR3 is made up of 14 amino acids. CDR3 sequence: CSVTSQGEEEKLFF. CDR3 nucleotides: TGCAGCGTGACGTCTCAGGGGGAAGAAGAAAAACTGTTTTTT.

This clonotype was recorded at least ten times. The chain couples TRBV5-1 to TRBJ2-2; 8 bases align to TRBD1. In germline, CDR1 is SGHRS, CDR2 YFSETQ. The V gene end was trimmed by 2 bases and the J gene end by 7 bases; junction bases not matched to a gene: 4. The CDR3 spans 14 residues. The CDR3 bases are TGCGCCAGCAGCTTAGGACAGGGAGTCGGGGAGCTGTTTTTT. Translation gives CASSLGQGVGELFF.

The rearrangement links TRBV29-1 to TRBJ2-6; D unresolved. V lost 7 bases to trimming and J lost 0 bases, with 7 bases between them. The CDR3 length is 13 residues. Germline values: CDR1 SQVTM, CDR2 ANQGSEA. CDR3 region: CSGGDSGANVLTF. The CDR3 coding sequence is TGCAGCGGTGGAGACTCTGGGGCCAACGTCCTGACTTTC.

This clonotype was picked up many times. The V gene is TRBV7-9, the J gene TRBJ1-5, with 8 bases fitting TRBD1. The CDR3 totals 19 residues. Germline values: CDR1 SEHNR, CDR2 FQNEAQ (reference sequence). V gave up 0 bases and J gave up 7 bases; unmatched junction bases: 17. The CDR3 DNA reads TGTGCCAGCAGCTTAGCAGTTTGGCAGGGGGCGACCCTAGTGCAGCCCCAGCATTTT. Translating it yields CASSLAVWQGATLVQPQHF.

This clonotype was counted ten times or more. V and J are TRBV6-1 and TRBJ1-5, with D uncertain. CDR3 length equals 12 residues. Looked up from germline, CDR1 is MNHNS and CDR2 is SASEGT. V was pared by 6 bases and J by 0 bases, with 3 bases between. CDR3 nucleotides: TGTGCCAGCAGGGGTAGCAATCAGCCCCAGCATTTT. As protein: CASRGSNQPQHF.

This clonotype was recorded at least ten times. The rearrangement joins TRBV5-1 to TRBJ2-3; no definite D call. Between the trimmed V and J ends, which lost 1 base and 0 bases, there was a span of 12 bases. This CDR3 region has 16 residues. CDR1 is SGHRS and CDR2 is YFSETQ in the germline V gene. CDR3 protein: CASSLLSSSSTDTQYF. DNA for the CDR3: TGCGCCAGCAGCTTGCTTAGCAGCTCTAGCACAGATACGCAGTATTTT.

This clonotype occurred many times. V and J are TRBV7-9 and TRBJ2-3, with 7 bases matching TRBD2. The CDR3 extends over 15 amino acids. Germline CDR1 reads SEHNR; CDR2 reads FQNEAQ (reference sequence). V lost 3 bases to trimming and J lost 3 bases; unmatched junction nucleotides: 6. CDR3: CASSFQTSSTDTQYF. CDR3 nucleotides: TGTGCCAGCAGCTTCCAGACTAGCTCGACAGATACGCAGTATTTT.

In its sample, this clonotype was seen many times. The chain recombines TRBV5-1 with TRBJ2-7; TRBD1 might be the D (6 bases). CDR3 size: 14 residues. Germline assignment: CDR1 SGHRS and CDR2 YFSETQ. Trimming removed 4 bases from V and 3 bases from J, with 14 bases in between. The CDR3: CASSLARDNYEQYF. CDR3 nucleotides: TGCGCCAGCAGCCTAGCCCGGGACAACTACGAGCAGTACTTC.

This clonotype came up many times. The J gene is TRBJ2-3, the V gene TRBV5-1; D may correspond to TRBD1 or TRBD2 (5 bases each). CDR3 length: 17 amino acids. Germline CDR1 is SGHRS and CDR2 is YFSETQ. Trimming took off 0 bases at V and 1 base at J, with 15 bases between the two ends. The CDR3 bases are TGCGCCAGCAGCTTGGAAGGGACCTCCTCCCGCACAGATACGCAGTATTTT. Protein: CASSLEGTSSRTDTQYF.

This clonotype was counted ten times or more. This chain's CDR3 is CASSYANPGEQYF. The CDR3 DNA is TGTGCCAGCAGCTACGCCAACCCAGGCGAGCAGTACTTC. The chain recombines TRBV7-6 with TRBJ2-7; D gene unclear. In germline, CDR1 is SGHVS, CDR2 FNYEAQ. Trimming cost V 4 bases and J 6 bases, with 13 bases left between them. There are 13 residues in the CDR3.

In its sample, this clonotype was seen many times. The rearrangement links TRBV19 to TRBJ2-2, with 7 bases matching TRBD1. This CDR3 is 16 amino acids long. V dropped 6 bases and J dropped 0; count of bases not matched to a gene: 7. Germline CDR1 LNHDA, CDR2 SQIVND (reference sequence). The CDR3 loop reads CASRRGTAPNTGELFF. The CDR3, as DNA: TGTGCCAGTAGGAGGGGGACAGCGCCGAACACCGGGGAGCTGTTTTTT.